The 13 T cell receptor beta chains in this list originate from one sample, sequenced in a study of T cells after yellow fever vaccination. TCRdb redid the calling of the 5' RACE reads with MiXCR, one entry per CDR3 protein. This sample yields around 590,000 distinct CDR3 sequences, of which around an eighth are seen a single time; around 14% belongs to the top ten. Source: PBMCs, taken on the day of the yellow fever booster vaccination. Source of these receptors: a man aged 30 to 39 who received the YFV17D yellow fever vaccine.

This clonotype has just a few counts. This rearrangement joins TRBV20-1 to TRBJ1-2; no reliable D call. The V gene's germline CDR1 is DFQATT and CDR2 SNEGSKA (reference sequence). The CDR3 extends over 12 amino acids. V was pared by 6 bases and J by 5 bases, with 13 bases between. The CDR3 region has the DNA TGCAGTGCCATTTCCGGGGATTATGGCTACACCTTC. This translates into CSAISGDYGYTF.

DNA for the CDR3: TGTGCCAGCAGCTTAATGTCGGGGGGGAGGGAGACCCAGTACTTC. It yields the protein CASSLMSGGRETQYF. This chain joins TRBV7-2 and TRBJ2-5, with 8 bases that match TRBD2. This CDR3 is built from 15 residues. Trimming took 2 bases from V and 5 from J; bases not matched to a gene: 7. CDR1 SGHTA and CDR2 FQGNSA come from the germline V gene.

In its sample, this clonotype was seen many times. The chain combines TRBV3-1 with TRBJ2-7, with a tentative D call TRBD1 (5 bases). The germline V and J ends were trimmed by 7 bases and 0 bases, with 22 bases remaining between them. The CDR3 covers 17 residues. In germline, CDR1 is LGHDT, CDR2 YNNKEL (reference sequence). The CDR3 region is CASTSLRTTSSSYEQYF. CDR3 DNA sequence: TGTGCCAGCACCTCTCTTCGGACAACTTCGAGCTCCTACGAGCAGTACTTC.

This clonotype was seen more than once but under ten times. The chain employs TRBV14 and TRBJ2-3, with D possibly called TRBD1 or TRBD2 (5 bases each). From germline, CDR1 is SGHDN and CDR2 FVKESK. Deletions cut 3 bases from V and 0 bases from J, with 13 bases between. This CDR3 is 16 amino acids long. This CDR3 reads CASSQPGADSTDTQYF. The CDR3 nucleotides are TGTGCCAGCAGCCAGCCCGGGGCGGACAGCACAGATACGCAGTATTTT.

This chain connects TRBV7-6 to TRBJ1-5; D unresolved. Trimming removed 1 base from V and 2 bases from J, with 9 bases in between. Germline CDR1 and CDR2: SGHVS and FNYEAQ. This CDR3 comprises 15 residues. CDR3 protein: CASSLGSSGNQPQHF. The CDR3 bases are TGTGCCAGCAGCTTAGGGTCCTCGGGCAATCAGCCCCAGCATTTT.

The chain is built from TRBV5-3 and TRBJ2-5; D possibly corresponds to TRBD2 (5 bases). TRBV5-3 is marked as an open reading frame, function uncertain. The CDR3 sequence is 16 residues long. The V gene lost 2 bases and the J gene lost 7 bases, with 21 bases spanning the gap. In nucleotides, the CDR3 is TGTGCCAGAAGCTTATCGACTACCGTTCGGTTCGCGACCCAGTACTTC. Translated: CARSLSTTVRFATQYF.

This clonotype showed up many times. The V and J genes are TRBV4-3 and TRBJ2-2; D remains ambiguous. V was pared by 0 bases and J by 5 bases, with 4 bases between. Germline CDR1 LGHNA, CDR2 YSLEER. CDR3 length: 13 residues. The CDR3 nucleotides are TGCGCCAGCAGCCAAGAGTCAACCGGGGAGCTGTTTTTT. This translates into CASSQESTGELFF.

The sample holds a few counts of this clonotype. V is TRBV7-9 and J is TRBJ2-5; D unresolved. Germline V gene sequence: CDR1 SEHNR, CDR2 FQNEAQ (reference sequence). The V and J ends lost 5 bases and 5 bases respectively, with 15 bases between them. The CDR3 loop spans 14 amino acids. Here the CDR3 DNA reads TGTGCCAGCAGCCGCACCGTCGCTGGGGAGACCCAGTACTTC. This encodes CASSRTVAGETQYF.

This clonotype was seen a handful of times. The CDR3 reads CASALAGGGEQFF. In DNA, the CDR3 is TGTGCTAGTGCCCTTGCGGGGGGAGGCGAGCAGTTCTTC. This chain joins TRBV12-5 and TRBJ2-1, with 8 bases fitting TRBD2. Germline V gene lookup returns CDR1 LGHNT and CDR2 FRNRAP. The V gene end was trimmed by 7 bases and the J gene end by 10 bases; junction bases not matched to a gene: 9. The CDR3 is made up of 13 amino acids.

This clonotype has a handful of counts. Relative to the germline gene, one junction end is altered; a read error may explain this. CDR3 coding DNA: TGCTGTGCTAGAGATTTCGGGACAGGCACCACCGGGGAGCTGTTTTTT. Its protein product is CCARDFGTGTTGELFF. The chain employs TRBV20-1 and TRBJ2-2; 8 bases are shared with TRBD1. This CDR3 region has 16 residues. From germline, CDR1 is DFQATT and CDR2 SNEGSKA (reference sequence).

This CDR3 is CASSPGLDIGPDTQYF. In DNA form, the CDR3 reads TGTGCCAGCAGCCCGGGACTAGATATTGGTCCAGATACGCAGTATTTT. The genes are TRBV7-9 and TRBJ2-3; 8 nucleotides align to TRBD2. CDR1 SEHNR and CDR2 FQNEAQ come from the germline V gene (reference sequence). The CDR3 length is 16 residues. V lost 5 bases to trimming and J lost 4 bases; unmatched junction nucleotides: 11. The whole variable domain, filled in from reference TRBV7-9 and TRBJ2-3, reads DTGVSQNPRHKITKRGQNVTFRCDPISEHNRLYWYRQTLGQGPEFLTYFQNEAQLEKSRLLSDRFSAERPKGSFSTLEIQRTEQGDSAMYLCASSPGLDIGPDTQYFGPGTRLTVL.

The chain joins TRBV4-3 to TRBJ1-2, with 7 bases matching TRBD1. V dropped 3 bases and J dropped 5; count of bases not matched to a gene: 9. This CDR3 is 15 amino acids long. The germline CDR1 and CDR2 sequences are LGHNA and YSLEER. The CDR3 sequence: CASSQDSGTAYGYTF. The CDR3 coding sequence is TGCGCCAGCAGCCAGGATTCCGGGACAGCATATGGCTACACCTTC.

The chain couples TRBV6-2 or TRBV6-3 to TRBJ2-6, with D perhaps assigned TRBD1 or TRBD2 (6 bases each). The V and J ends lost 6 bases and 4 bases respectively, with 16 bases between them. The CDR3 contains 16 residues. Germline loops: CDR1 MNHEY, CDR2 SVGEGT. DNA for the CDR3: TGTGCCAGCAGCCCTTCGGGGGCGTCCGGGGCCAACGTCCTGACTTTC. Protein product: CASSPSGASGANVLTF.